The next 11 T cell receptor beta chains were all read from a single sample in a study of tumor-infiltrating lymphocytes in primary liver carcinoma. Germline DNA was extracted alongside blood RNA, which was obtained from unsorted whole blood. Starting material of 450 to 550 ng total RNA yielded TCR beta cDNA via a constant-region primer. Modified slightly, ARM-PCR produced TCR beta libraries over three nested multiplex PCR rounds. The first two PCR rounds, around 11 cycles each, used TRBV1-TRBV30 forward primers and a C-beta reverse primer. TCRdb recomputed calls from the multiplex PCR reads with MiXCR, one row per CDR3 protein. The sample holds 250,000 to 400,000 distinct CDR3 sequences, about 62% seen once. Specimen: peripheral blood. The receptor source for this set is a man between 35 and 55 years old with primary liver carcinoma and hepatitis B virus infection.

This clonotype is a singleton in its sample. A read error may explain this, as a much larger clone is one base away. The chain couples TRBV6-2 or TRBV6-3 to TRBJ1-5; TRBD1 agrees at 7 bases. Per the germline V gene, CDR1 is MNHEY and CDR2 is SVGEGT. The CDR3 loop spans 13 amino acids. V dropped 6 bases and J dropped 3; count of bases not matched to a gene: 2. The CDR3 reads CASRGTDNQPQHF. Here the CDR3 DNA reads TGTGCCAGCAGGGGGACAGACAATCAGCCCCAGCATTTT.

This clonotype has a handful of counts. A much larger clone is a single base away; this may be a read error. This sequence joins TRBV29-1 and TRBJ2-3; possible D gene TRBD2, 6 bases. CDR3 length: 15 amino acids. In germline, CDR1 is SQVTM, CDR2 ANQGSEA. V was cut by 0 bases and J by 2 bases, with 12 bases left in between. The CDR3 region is CSVEDSGGHTDTQYF. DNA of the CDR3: TGCAGCGTTGAAGATAGCGGCGGACACACAGATACGCAGTATTTT.

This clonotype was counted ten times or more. The CDR3 is CASSQGKLAGGGEQYF. In nucleotides, the CDR3 is TGCGCCAGCAGCCAGGGTAAACTAGCGGGAGGAGGCGAGCAGTACTTC. V gene TRBV4-1 combines with J gene TRBJ2-7; 12 bases map to TRBD2. J lost 6 bases, V lost 3 bases, and 9 bases had no gene match. CDR1 is MGHRA and CDR2 is YSYEKL in the germline V gene. This CDR3 comprises 16 residues.

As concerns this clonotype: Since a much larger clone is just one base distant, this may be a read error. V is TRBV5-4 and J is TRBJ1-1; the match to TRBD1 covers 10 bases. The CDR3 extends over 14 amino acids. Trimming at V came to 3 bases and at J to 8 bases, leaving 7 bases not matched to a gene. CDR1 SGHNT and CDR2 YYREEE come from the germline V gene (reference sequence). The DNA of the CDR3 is TGTGCCAGCAGCTGTAATCTGGGACAGGGGGAAGCTTTCTTT. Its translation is CASSCNLGQGEAFF.

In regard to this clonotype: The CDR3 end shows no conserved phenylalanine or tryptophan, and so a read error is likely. CDR3 residues: CSVKQGWLRDFEAFL. As DNA, the CDR3 is TGCAGCGTCAAACAGGGATGGTTAAGGGATTTTGAAGCTTTCTTG. The V call is TRBV29-1, the J call TRBJ1-1; D possibly corresponds to TRBD1 (6 bases). This CDR3 spans 15 amino acids. Germline-derived CDR1 and CDR2 are SQVTM and ANQGSEA. The ends were cut back, 6 bases at V and 7 bases at J, with 24 bases in the middle.

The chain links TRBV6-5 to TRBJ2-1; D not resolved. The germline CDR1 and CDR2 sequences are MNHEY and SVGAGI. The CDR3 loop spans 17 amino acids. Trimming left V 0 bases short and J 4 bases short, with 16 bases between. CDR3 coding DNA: TGTGCCAGCAGTTACTCGAGATTTTCCGGCAGTTACAATGAGCAGTTCTTC. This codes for CASSYSRFSGSYNEQFF.

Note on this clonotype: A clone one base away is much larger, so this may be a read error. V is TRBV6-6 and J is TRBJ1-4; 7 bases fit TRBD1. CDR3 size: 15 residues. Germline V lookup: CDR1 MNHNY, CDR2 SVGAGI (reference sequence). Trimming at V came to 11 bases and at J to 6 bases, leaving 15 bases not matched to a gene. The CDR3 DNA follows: TGTGCCGGCACCCCCCGAGGGGGCGCGGATGAAAAACTGTTTTTT. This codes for CAGTPRGGADEKLFF.

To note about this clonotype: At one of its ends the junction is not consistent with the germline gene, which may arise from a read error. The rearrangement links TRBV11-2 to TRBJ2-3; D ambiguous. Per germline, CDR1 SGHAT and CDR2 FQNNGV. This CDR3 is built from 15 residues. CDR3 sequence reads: CASSLSRVSTDTQYF. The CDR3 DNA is TGTGCCAGCAGCTTATCACGGGTTAGCACAGATACACAGTATTTT.

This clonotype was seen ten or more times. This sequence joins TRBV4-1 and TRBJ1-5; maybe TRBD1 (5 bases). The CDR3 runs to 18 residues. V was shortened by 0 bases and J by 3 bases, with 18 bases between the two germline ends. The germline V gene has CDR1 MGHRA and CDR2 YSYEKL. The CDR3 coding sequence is TGCGCCAGCAGCCAAGAGGGGGGATCGGGACGGGTCAATCAGCCCCAGCATTTT. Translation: CASSQEGGSGRVNQPQHF.

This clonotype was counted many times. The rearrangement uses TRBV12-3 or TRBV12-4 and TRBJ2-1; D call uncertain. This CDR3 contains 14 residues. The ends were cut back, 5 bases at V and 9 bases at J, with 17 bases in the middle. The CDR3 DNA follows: TGTGCCAGCAGTGAGACTGGTTCCCCACCTGAGCAGTTCTTC. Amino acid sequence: CASSETGSPPEQFF.

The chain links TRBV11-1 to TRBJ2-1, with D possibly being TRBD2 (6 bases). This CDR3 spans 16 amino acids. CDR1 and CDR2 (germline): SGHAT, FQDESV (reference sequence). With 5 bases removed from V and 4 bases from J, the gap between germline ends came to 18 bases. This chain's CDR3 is CASSPNGRTNYNEQFF. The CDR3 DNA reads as TGTGCCAGCAGCCCAAATGGGCGGACTAATTACAATGAGCAGTTCTTC.